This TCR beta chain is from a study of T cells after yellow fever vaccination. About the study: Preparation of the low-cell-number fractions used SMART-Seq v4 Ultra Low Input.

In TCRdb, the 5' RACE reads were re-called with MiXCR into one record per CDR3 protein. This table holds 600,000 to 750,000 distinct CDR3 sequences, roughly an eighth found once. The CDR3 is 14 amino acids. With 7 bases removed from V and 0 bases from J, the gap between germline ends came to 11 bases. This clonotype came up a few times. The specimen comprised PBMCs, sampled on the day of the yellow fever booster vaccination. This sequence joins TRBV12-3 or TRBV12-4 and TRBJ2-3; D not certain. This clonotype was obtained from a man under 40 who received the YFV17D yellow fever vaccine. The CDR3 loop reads CASTKGTSTDTQYF. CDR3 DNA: TGTGCCAGCACTAAAGGAACTAGCACAGATACGCAGTATTTT.